This T cell receptor (beta chain) was found in a study of PD-1 blockade in mismatch repair-deficient tumors. Study at large: All were previously treated, progressing patients with about a dozen mismatch repair-deficient cancer types.

The method was immunoSEQ multiplex PCR; TCRdb's version includes in-frame clones alone and lacks a portion of them. The sample yields about 68,000 clones, 70% to 80% seen once. Germline values: CDR1 SEHNR, CDR2 FQNEAQ (reference sequence). V was trimmed by 5 bases and J by 1 base, leaving 9 bases between them. The CDR3 totals 14 residues. Material: peripheral blood, obtained 2 weeks after starting pembrolizumab. This clonotype was sampled from an adult with mismatch repair-deficient cancer. The rearrangement joins TRBV7-9 to TRBJ1-5; possible D gene TRBD1, 5 bases. Here the CDR3 DNA reads TGTGCCAGCAGCCCGGACAAAAGCAATCAGCCCCAGCATTTT. This codes for CASSPDKSNQPQHF.